In its sample, the clone carrying this TCR beta chain was seen a few times. The sample belongs to a study of blood T cell repertoires in COVID-19. Germline V gene data show CDR1 as MNHEY and CDR2 as SVGAGI. V was pared by 6 bases and J by 5 bases, with 9 bases of the junction left unmatched. This CDR3 is built from 14 residues. Authors' methods: Using reference gene primer amplification, nucleated cell counts were estimated. Assay used: immunoSEQ multiplex PCR; TCRdb lists only in-frame clones, some missing. The DNA was the basis for D and trimming; V, J and clone size are from that table. The data show about 280,000 clones, with 88% seen just once and approximately 8.5% held by the top ten.

This sequence was found in a man between 18 and 35 years old with active or convalescent COVID-19. Input material: peripheral blood. The gene calls are TRBV6-5 and TRBJ1-1; 7 bases line up with TRBD1. The CDR3 DNA reads TGTGCCAGCAGCCGACAGGGATTTTGGACTGAAGCTTTCTTT. Protein: CASSRQGFWTEAFF.